This T cell receptor beta chain emerged from a study of blood T cell repertoires in COVID-19. Those who participated ranged in age from roughly 18 to 89 years and resided in roughly 26 US areas. Cohort 3 recovered donors had two negative PCRs, clearance, or symptom resolution. The V end was cut by 5 bases, the J end by 4 bases, with 14 bases between. Germline V lookup: CDR1 SGHAT, CDR2 FQNNGV. The CDR3 has 15 amino acids. This table comes from immunoSEQ multiplex PCR, and its TCRdb copy is limited to in-frame clones, with some not included. The sample carries 200,000 to 250,000 clones, 82% recorded once.

This clonotype was obtained from a woman aged 60-75 years who had recovered from COVID-19. V usage is TRBV11-2 and J usage is TRBJ2-2, with a tentative D call TRBD2 (5 bases). Sample: PBMCs or T cells enriched from blood (not recorded which). The CDR3 protein is CASSPLSGFTGELFF. In nucleotides, the CDR3 is TGTGCCAGCAGCCCCTTATCGGGGTTCACCGGGGAGCTGTTTTTT.